This T cell receptor (beta chain) emerged from a study of control samples from healthy donors and cancer patients. Using immunoSEQ multiplex PCR, the repertoire was profiled, and TCRdb retains in-frame clones only, with some absent. Among tens of thousands of clones listed, about 85% were seen once. Trimming cost V 1 base and J 0 bases, with 16 bases left between them. This CDR3 contains 18 residues. Germline-derived CDR1 and CDR2 are LGHNT and FRNRAP. This clonotype originated in a man aged 25 to 40 in good health. Sequencing input: blood. The gene calls are TRBV12-5 and TRBJ1-3, with D hard to call. CDR3 sequence: CASGLDPSDASSGNTIYF. The CDR3 DNA is TGTGCTAGTGGTTTGGATCCCTCTGACGCGAGCTCTGGAAACACCATATATTTT.